Detailed here is one T cell receptor (beta chain). The antigen remains unidentified. The data belong to a study of cytomegalovirus exposure and HLA in healthy donors. Regarding the study as a whole: Indistinguishability led to the exclusion of some V segments, TRBV6-2 and TRBV6-3 included.

This CDR3 region has 14 residues. Germline V gene sequence: CDR1 MNHEY, CDR2 SVGAGI. V was pared by 4 bases and J by 1 base, with 10 bases between. PCR amplification relied on 60 Vbeta primers (plus 13 Jbeta primers). Using immunoSEQ multiplex PCR, the repertoire was profiled, and TCRdb retains in-frame clones only, with some absent. This sample's table reports 68,000 or so clones. Sequencing used PBMCs. The sequence was obtained from a boy under 18 in good health and CMV-seronegative. The chain joins TRBV6-5 to TRBJ1-1; D uncertain. CDR3 sequence (DNA): TGTGCCAGCAGTTCGCGAGAGAGGAACACTGAAGCTTTCTTT. Protein sequence: CASSSRERNTEAFF.